Each of the 26 T cell receptor beta chains below was sequenced from the same sample in a study of blood T cell repertoires in COVID-19. Generated by immunoSEQ multiplex PCR, the TCRdb table keeps only in-frame clones and is missing some. Altogether a few hundred thousand clones are present, 86% being singletons, with the ten largest covering 6.2%. The sequenced sample consisted of peripheral blood. The source of these receptors is a man between 60 and 75 years old with acute or convalescent COVID-19.

V is TRBV10-3 and J is TRBJ2-4, with D possibly matching TRBD2 (6 bases). The CDR3 covers 16 residues. The V end was cut by 3 bases, the J end by 1 base, with 13 bases between. Germline V gives CDR1 ENHRY, CDR2 SYGVKD. The CDR3 nucleotides are TGTGCCATCAGTGATTCTTCCGGAGGGGCCAAAAACATTCAGTACTTC. It translates to CAISDSSGGAKNIQYF.

The rearrangement links TRBV9 to TRBJ1-2; 11 positions agree with TRBD1. Trimming took 2 bases from V and 2 from J; bases not matched to a gene: 2. The CDR3 is 15 amino acids. The germline gives CDR1 SGDLS, CDR2 YYNGEE. The CDR3 reads CASSVGTGGNYGYTF. The DNA of the CDR3 is TGTGCCAGCAGCGTTGGGACAGGGGGGAACTATGGCTACACCTTC. The entire variable domain, with the rest obtained from reference TRBV9 and TRBJ1-2, is as follows: DSGVTQTPKHLITATGQRVTLRCSPRSGDLSVYWYQQSLDQGLQFLIQYYNGEERAKGNILERFSAQQFPDLHSELNLSSLELGDSALYFCASSVGTGGNYGYTFGSGTRLTVV.

This clone appeared a few times. The chain couples TRBV9 to TRBJ2-2; D not certain. From germline, CDR1 is SGDLS and CDR2 YYNGEE. Deletions cut 0 bases from V and 1 base from J, with 10 bases between. The CDR3 spans 16 residues. CDR3 DNA: TGTGCCAGCAGCGTAGCTATGGCAGGGAACACCGGGGAGCTGTTTTTT. This sequence encodes CASSVAMAGNTGELFF.

The V call is TRBV28, the J call TRBJ2-7, with 7 nucleotides matching TRBD1. V lost 5 bases to trimming and J lost 5 bases; unmatched junction nucleotides: 12. This CDR3 is 15 amino acids long. In germline, CDR1 is MDHEN, CDR2 SYDVKM. The CDR3 spells CASSPAERGLNEQYF. The CDR3 DNA is TGTGCCAGCAGTCCCGCGGAGAGGGGGCTGAACGAGCAGTACTTC.

This chain joins TRBV20-1 and TRBJ2-1; D perhaps matches TRBD2 (5 bases). Germline V gene data show CDR1 as DFQATT and CDR2 as SNEGSKA (reference sequence). The CDR3 totals 14 residues. The V end lost 3 bases, the J end lost 5 bases, and 14 bases lay between the germline ends. This CDR3 reads CSASSRTVHNEQFF. The DNA of the CDR3 is TGCAGTGCTAGTTCCCGGACTGTCCACAATGAGCAGTTCTTC.

The V gene is TRBV15, the J gene TRBJ2-5; D might be TRBD2 (5 bases). Trimming pared 0 bases from V and 4 bases from J, leaving 12 bases between. The germline CDR1 and CDR2 sequences are LNHNV and YYDKDF (reference sequence). CDR3 length equals 15 residues. CDR3 in DNA: TGTGCCACCAGCAGAGATTCGGGGTCCGGAGAGACCCAGTACTTC. Translating gives CATSRDSGSGETQYF. The full variable domain, with the rest looked up from reference TRBV15 and TRBJ2-5, is DAMVIQNPRYQVTQFGKPVTLSCSQTLNHNVMYWYQQKSSQAPKLLFHYYDKDFNNEADTPDNFQSRRPNTSFCFLDIRSPGLGDTAMYLCATSRDSGSGETQYFGPGTRLLVL.

V gene TRBV10-3 combines with J gene TRBJ2-7; 8 bases fit TRBD2. The CDR3 has 14 amino acids. CDR1 is ENHRY and CDR2 is SYGVKD in the germline V gene. The V and J ends lost 2 bases and 6 bases, in that order; junction bases with no gene match: 6. The CDR3 sequence is CAISEPTSGGEQYF. CDR3 DNA sequence: TGTGCCATCAGTGAGCCGACCAGCGGGGGCGAGCAGTACTTC.

The V gene is TRBV4-3, the J gene TRBJ1-2; D is uncertain. The CDR3 spans 13 residues. From germline, CDR1 is LGHNA and CDR2 YSLEER. V lost 0 bases and J 8 bases, leaving 10 bases between the germline ends. The CDR3: CASSQDNGRGYTF. The CDR3 region has the DNA TGCGCCAGCAGCCAAGATAATGGGAGGGGCTACACCTTC.

Worth noting for this clone: One end of the junction fails to match germline, which may point to a read error. This chain connects TRBV20-1 to TRBJ2-5, with a tentative D call TRBD2 (5 bases). Germline CDR1 DFQATT, CDR2 SNEGSKA (reference sequence). The CDR3 extends over 10 amino acids. The CDR3 nucleotides are TGCAGTGCTAGAGAGGGAGTTACCCACTTC. Its translation is CSAREGVTHF.

The chain carries TRBV3-1 (or the pseudogene TRBV3-2) and TRBJ1-1, with 8 bases aligning to TRBD1. V lost 2 bases to trimming and J lost 0 bases; unmatched junction nucleotides: 8. There are 17 residues in the CDR3. The V gene's germline CDR1 is LGHDT and CDR2 YNNKEL (reference sequence). The CDR3: CASSQSRTGPMNTEAFF. The CDR3 nucleotides are TGTGCCAGCAGCCAATCCCGGACAGGGCCTATGAACACTGAAGCTTTCTTT.

J is TRBJ1-6 and V is TRBV13; D remains unclear. The CDR3 has 14 amino acids. V gave up 6 bases and J gave up 0 bases, with 6 bases separating them. CDR1 is PRHDT, CDR2 FYEKMQ, per germline (reference sequence). The CDR3 here is CASRPSSYNSPLHF. The CDR3 region has the DNA TGTGCCAGCAGACCGAGCTCCTATAATTCACCCCTCCACTTT.

The chain couples TRBV5-1 to TRBJ2-5, with 7 bases identical to TRBD2. CDR3 length: 14 amino acids. The germline V gene encodes CDR1 SGHRS and CDR2 YFSETQ. V shed 5 bases and J 2 bases; nucleotides not matched to a gene: 6. As DNA, the CDR3 is TGCGCCAGCAGGGCTGGGCGGGGGCAAGAGACCCAGTACTTC. Translated: CASRAGRGQETQYF.

The chain combines TRBV18 with TRBJ1-1; D call uncertain. The germline V gene encodes CDR1 KGHSH and CDR2 LQKENI. CDR3 length: 15 residues. Trimming cost V 3 bases and J 0 bases, with 11 bases left between them. The CDR3 is CASSPETEMNTEAFF. The CDR3 DNA sequence: TGTGCCAGCTCACCCGAGACGGAGATGAACACTGAAGCTTTCTTT.

V gene TRBV9 combines with J gene TRBJ2-2; tentative D call: TRBD1 (6 bases). The CDR3 extends over 15 amino acids. Trimming shortened V by 0 bases and J by 5 bases, and 11 bases separated the two germline ends. Germline V CDR1 and CDR2: SGDLS, YYNGEE. The chain's CDR3 is CASSVEQGRTGELFF. CDR3 in DNA: TGTGCCAGCAGCGTAGAGCAGGGGCGGACCGGGGAGCTGTTTTTT.

This clone has just one count. The chain is built from TRBV19 and TRBJ2-2; 7 positions match TRBD2. V lost 10 bases, J lost 5 bases, and 7 bases stayed unmatched. This CDR3 region has 13 residues. Germline V CDR1 and CDR2: LNHDA, SQIVND (reference sequence). CDR3 amino acids: CATAGFGTGELFF. CDR3 coding DNA: TGTGCCACAGCGGGGTTCGGGACCGGGGAGCTGTTTTTT.

The V gene is TRBV5-4, the J gene TRBJ1-2, with 7 bases fitting TRBD1. This CDR3 has 18 residues. Losses at the gene ends were 1 base for V and 2 bases for J; bases not matched to a gene: 14. Germline CDR1 and CDR2: SGHNT and YYREEE (reference sequence). The CDR3 DNA reads as TGTGCCAGCAGCTTGAAGGGGGCTACGCGGGCCAGCAACTATGGCTACACCTTC. It is translated as CASSLKGATRASNYGYTF.

The rearrangement joins TRBV18 to TRBJ2-7; 7 nucleotides match TRBD1. Trimming removed 5 bases from V and 5 bases from J; junction bases left unmatched: 3. The germline V gene has CDR1 KGHSH and CDR2 LQKENI. The CDR3 has 12 amino acids. The CDR3 is CASSAGGHEQYF. CDR3 sequence (DNA): TGTGCCAGCTCAGCAGGGGGTCACGAGCAGTACTTC. The full variable domain, with the rest looked up from reference TRBV18 and TRBJ2-7, is NAGVMQNPRHLVRRRGQEARLRCSPMKGHSHVYWYRQLPEEGLKFMVYLQKENIIDESGMPKERFSAEFPKEGPSILRIQQVVRGDSAAYFCASSAGGHEQYFGPGTRLTVT.

The chain combines TRBV6-1 with TRBJ1-3; D gene ambiguous. Germline values: CDR1 MNHNS, CDR2 SASEGT. This CDR3 spans 16 amino acids. V was trimmed by 4 bases and J by 0 bases, leaving 13 bases between them. The CDR3 DNA follows: TGTGCCAGCAGTGCATCTCAGGTACTCTCTGGAAACACCATATATTTT. It encodes CASSASQVLSGNTIYF.

V usage is TRBV2 and J usage is TRBJ2-4; possibly TRBD1 for D (6 bases). CDR1 is SNHLY and CDR2 is FYNNEI in the germline V gene. This CDR3 contains 15 residues. V shed 3 bases and J shed 6 bases, with 15 bases lying between them. CDR3 in DNA: TGTGCCAGCAGTGAGGCAGGGGCAGCTGGAAACATTCAGTACTTC. Protein product: CASSEAGAAGNIQYF. Based on the CDR3 plus reference TRBV2 and TRBJ2-4, the full variable domain is EPEVTQTPSHQVTQMGQEVILRCVPISNHLYFYWYRQILGQKVEFLVSFYNNEISEKSEIFDDQFSVERPDGSNFTLKIRSTKLEDSAMYFCASSEAGAAGNIQYFGAGTRLSVL.

The chain is built from TRBV24-1 and TRBJ2-3; TRBD2 matches at 7 bases. The V and J ends lost 3 bases and 1 base, in that order; junction bases with no gene match: 3. The CDR3 extends over 15 amino acids. Germline lookup yields CDR1 KGHDR and CDR2 SFDVKD. The CDR3 spells CATSDAGAGTDTQYF. CDR3 nucleotide sequence: TGTGCCACCAGTGATGCGGGAGCTGGCACAGATACGCAGTATTTT.

This rearrangement joins TRBV6-5 to TRBJ1-2; D perhaps matches TRBD1 (6 bases). The CDR3 has 14 amino acids. Germline lookup yields CDR1 MNHEY and CDR2 SVGAGI. V dropped 6 bases and J dropped 8 bases, with 19 bases sitting between them. CDR3 in DNA: TGTGCCAGCAGAGCGGACAGAGGAACGAGCGGCTACACCTTC. Protein sequence: CASRADRGTSGYTF.

The V call is TRBV15, the J call TRBJ1-5; possible D gene TRBD1, 5 bases. Germline CDR1 is LNHNV and CDR2 is YYDKDF (reference sequence). Trimming pared 0 bases from V and 4 bases from J, leaving 10 bases between. The CDR3 runs 15 residues. The CDR3, as DNA: TGTGCCACCAGCAGAGATCGACAGATAAATCAGCCCCAGCATTTT. Its protein is CATSRDRQINQPQHF.

The chain has TRBV29-1 and TRBJ2-1; D unclear. Trimming took off 4 bases at V and 4 bases at J, with 5 bases between the two ends. Germline CDR1 and CDR2: SQVTM and ANQGSEA. This CDR3 has 11 amino acids. CDR3 amino acids: CSVGLYNEQFF. CDR3 DNA sequence: TGCAGCGTTGGACTGTACAATGAGCAGTTCTTC.

The CDR3 DNA sequence: TGTGCCTGGAGTCCAGACAGGAATCAGCCCCAGCATTTT. Encoded protein: CAWSPDRNQPQHF. This chain uses TRBV30 with TRBJ1-5, with D tentatively TRBD1 (6 bases). The CDR3 contains 13 residues. V gave up 2 bases and J gave up 4 bases, with 9 bases separating them. Looked up from germline, CDR1 is GTSNPN and CDR2 is SVGIG (reference sequence).

The chain is built from TRBV15 and TRBJ1-2; 10 nucleotides match TRBD1. Germline V gene sequence: CDR1 LNHNV, CDR2 YYDKDF (reference sequence). The CDR3 sequence is 14 residues long. Germline trimming cut 5 bases from V and 4 bases from J; bases unmatched to any gene: 4. CDR3 region: CATSGGQGTYGYTF. DNA for the CDR3: TGTGCCACCAGCGGGGGACAGGGGACCTATGGCTACACCTTC. The full variable domain, its missing parts supplied by reference TRBV15 and TRBJ1-2, is DAMVIQNPRYQVTQFGKPVTLSCSQTLNHNVMYWYQQKSSQAPKLLFHYYDKDFNNEADTPDNFQSRRPNTSFCFLDIRSPGLGDTAMYLCATSGGQGTYGYTFGSGTRLTVV.

The CDR3 spells CASSYGESGNQPQHF. The CDR3 nucleotides read TGTGCCAGCTCTTATGGGGAGTCCGGCAATCAGCCCCAGCATTTT. The chain combines TRBV2 with TRBJ1-5; D is ambiguous. The ends were cut back, 8 bases at V and 2 bases at J, with 16 bases in the middle. CDR1 SNHLY and CDR2 FYNNEI come from the germline V gene. The CDR3 has 15 residues.